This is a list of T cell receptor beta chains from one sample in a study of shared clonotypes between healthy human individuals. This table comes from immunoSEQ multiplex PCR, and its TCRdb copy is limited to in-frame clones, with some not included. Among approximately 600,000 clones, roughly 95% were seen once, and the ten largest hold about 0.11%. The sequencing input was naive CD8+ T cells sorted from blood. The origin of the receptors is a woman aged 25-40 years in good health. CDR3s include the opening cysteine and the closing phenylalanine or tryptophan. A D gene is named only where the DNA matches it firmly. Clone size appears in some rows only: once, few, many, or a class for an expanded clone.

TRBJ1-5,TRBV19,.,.,CASTRVGYHQPQHF,TGTGCCAGCACCCGGGTCGGTTATCATCAGCCCCAGCATTTT
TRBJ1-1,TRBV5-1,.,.,CASRAGRSNTEAFF,TGCGCCAGCAGGGCGGGACGCTCGAACACTGAAGCTTTCTTT
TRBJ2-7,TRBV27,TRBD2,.,CASSLIAGAYEQYF,TGTGCCAGCAGTTTAATAGCGGGAGCCTACGAGCAGTACTTC
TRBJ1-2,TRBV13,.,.,CASSLGEIQNYGYTF,TGTGCCAGCAGCTTAGGAGAGATCCAGAACTATGGCTACACCTTC
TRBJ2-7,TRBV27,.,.,CASSWDASYEQYF,TGTGCCAGCAGTTGGGACGCGTCCTACGAGCAGTACTTC
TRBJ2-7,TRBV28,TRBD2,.,CASSSGTPYEQYF,TGTGCCAGCAGTAGCGGGACCCCCTACGAGCAGTACTTC
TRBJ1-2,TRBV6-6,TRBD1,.,CASSYDRGLIYTF,TGTGCCAGCAGTTACGACAGGGGGTTAATCTACACCTTC
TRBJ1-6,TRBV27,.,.,CASSLPSSPLHF,TGTGCCAGCAGTCTTCCAAGTTCACCCCTCCACTTT
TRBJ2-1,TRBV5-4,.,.,CASSLNYNEQFF,TGTGCCAGCAGCTTGAATTACAATGAGCAGTTCTTC
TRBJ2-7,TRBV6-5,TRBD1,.,CASSSGQGGYEQYF,TGTGCCAGCAGTTCGGGACAGGGCGGCTACGAGCAGTACTTC
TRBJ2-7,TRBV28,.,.,CASSPPLYEQYF,TGTGCCAGCAGTCCCCCCCTTTACGAGCAGTACTTC
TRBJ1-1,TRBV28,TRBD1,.,CASSVPEGAGTEAFF,TGTGCCAGCAGTGTCCCAGAGGGGGCAGGCACTGAAGCTTTCTTT
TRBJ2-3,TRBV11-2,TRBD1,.,CASSFPGGVADTSTDTQYF,TGTGCCAGCAGCTTTCCAGGGGGCGTAGCGGACACTAGCACAGATACGCAGTATTTT
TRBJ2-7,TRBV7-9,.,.,CASSEGRGWYEQYF,TGTGCCAGCAGCGAAGGCAGGGGATGGTACGAGCAGTACTTC
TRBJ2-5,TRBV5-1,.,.,CASSLNLIVRTEETQYF,TGCGCCAGCAGCCTCAACCTAATTGTCAGGACCGAAGAGACCCAGTACTTC
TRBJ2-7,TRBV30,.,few,CAWSDGDPYEQYF,TGTGCCTGGAGTGACGGGGATCCCTACGAGCAGTACTTC
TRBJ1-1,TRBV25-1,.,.,CASSVGLNTEAFF,TGTGCCAGCAGTGTGGGGCTGAACACTGAAGCTTTCTTT
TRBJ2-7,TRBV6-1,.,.,CASSEALGYEQYF,TGTGCCAGCAGTGAAGCTCTGGGGTACGAGCAGTACTTC
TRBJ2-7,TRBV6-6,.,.,CASSYSGSRLTYEQYF,TGTGCCAGCAGTTACTCCGGCAGCCGGCTAACCTACGAGCAGTACTTC
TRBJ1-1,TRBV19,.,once,CASSIGLGNTEAFF,TGTGCCAGTAGTATAGGTCTCGGTAACACTGAAGCTTTCTTT
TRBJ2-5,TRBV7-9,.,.,CASSTPGPKETQYF,TGTGCCAGCAGCACTCCGGGACCTAAAGAGACCCAGTACTTC
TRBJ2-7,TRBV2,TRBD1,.,CASSHRTGASYEQYF,TGTGCCAGCAGTCACCGGACAGGGGCATCCTACGAGCAGTACTTC
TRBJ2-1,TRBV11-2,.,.,CASSLVKQRAYNEQFF,TGTGCCAGCAGCTTAGTTAAGCAACGGGCATACAATGAGCAGTTCTTC
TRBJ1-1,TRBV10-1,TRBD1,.,CASSESDRATEAFF,TGCGCCAGCAGTGAGTCCGACAGGGCCACTGAAGCTTTCTTT
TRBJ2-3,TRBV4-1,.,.,CASSQVSLLAQDTDTQYF,TGCGCCAGCAGCCAAGTCAGCTTACTAGCCCAGGACACAGATACGCAGTATTTT
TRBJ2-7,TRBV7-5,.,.,CVRSFLWDSAYEQYF,TGTGTCAGAAGCTTTCTCTGGGACTCGGCCTACGAGCAGTACTTC
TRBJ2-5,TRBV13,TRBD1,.,CASSEETGGLQTQETQYF,TGTGCCAGCAGCGAAGAGACAGGGGGCCTTCAGACTCAAGAGACCCAGTACTTC
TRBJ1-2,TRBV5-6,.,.,CASSPSVRGWGYTF,TGTGCCAGCAGCCCCAGCGTGCGGGGTTGGGGCTACACCTTC
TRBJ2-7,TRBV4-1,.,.,CASSQDPGVYEQYF,TGCGCCAGCAGCCAAGATCCAGGGGTGTACGAGCAGTACTTC
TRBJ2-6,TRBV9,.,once,CASSVERSGANVLTF,TGTGCCAGCAGCGTAGAACGCTCTGGGGCCAACGTCCTGACTTTC
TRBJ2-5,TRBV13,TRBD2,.,CASSFTLGGLAGQETQYF,TGTGCCAGCAGCTTCACCCTAGGGGGGCTAGCGGGCCAAGAGACCCAGTACTTC
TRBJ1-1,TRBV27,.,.,CASSLLGVNTEAFF,TGTGCCAGCAGTTTGCTGGGGGTGAACACTGAAGCTTTCTTT
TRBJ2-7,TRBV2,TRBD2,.,CASSWTSGAYEQYF,TGTGCCAGCAGCTGGACTAGCGGGGCTTACGAGCAGTACTTC
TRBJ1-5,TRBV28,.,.,CASSSLISNQPQHF,TGTGCCAGCAGCTCCCTCATAAGCAATCAGCCCCAGCATTTT
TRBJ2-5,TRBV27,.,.,CASSLSRHQETQYF,TGTGCCAGCAGTTTAAGTCGCCATCAAGAGACCCAGTACTTC
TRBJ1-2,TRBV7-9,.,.,CASSPDRIYTF,TGTGCCAGCAGCCCCGACAGGATCTACACCTTC
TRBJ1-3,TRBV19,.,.,CASSISGNTIYF,TGTGCCAGTTCCATCTCTGGAAACACCATATATTTT
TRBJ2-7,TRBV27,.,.,CASMGRQYEQYF,TGTGCCAGCATGGGGAGGCAATACGAGCAGTACTTC
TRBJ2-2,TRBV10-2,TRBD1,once,CASTGQGYTGELFF,TGCGCCAGTACGGGACAGGGGTACACCGGGGAGCTGTTTTTT
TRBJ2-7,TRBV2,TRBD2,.,CASTPKAKRGSSYEQYF,TGTGCCAGCACACCCAAAGCAAAGCGGGGGTCCTCCTACGAGCAGTACTTC
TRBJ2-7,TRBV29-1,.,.,CSVLLRTSYEQYF,TGCAGCGTTCTTTTGCGGACATCCTACGAGCAGTACTTC
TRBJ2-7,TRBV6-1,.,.,CASSDPSPEQYF,TGTGCCAGCAGTGACCCCTCTCCCGAGCAGTACTTC
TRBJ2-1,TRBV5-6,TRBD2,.,CASSLGTSGINEQFF,TGTGCCAGCAGCCTCGGGACTAGCGGGATCAATGAGCAGTTCTTC
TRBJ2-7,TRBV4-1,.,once,CASSQIGSPLEQYF,TGCGCCAGCAGCCAAATCGGGAGCCCCCTCGAGCAGTACTTC
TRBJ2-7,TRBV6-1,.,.,CASSEQQDRYEQYF,TGTGCCAGCAGTGAACAACAGGATCGCTACGAGCAGTACTTC